The T cell receptor (beta chain) under discussion was sequenced for a study of T-cell memory formation after mild COVID-19. Study-level information: Largely donor-specific sequence clusters came from a couple of donors.

Study-level points and caveats: Some responding clones appeared in pre-infection memory, suggesting cross-reactive memory joined.

This clonotype came up many times. The antigen is undetermined. TCRdb redid the calling of the 5' RACE reads with MiXCR, one entry per CDR3 protein. The repertoire holds some 290,000 distinct CDR3 sequences, with 16% as singletons. Germline V gives CDR1 SEHNR, CDR2 FQNEAQ (reference sequence). The CDR3 spans 17 residues. The V end lost 3 bases, the J end lost 5 bases, and 22 bases lay between the germline ends. Sequenced material: PBMCs or a T cell subset sorted from them (not recorded which). The TCR was taken from a man in his late teens or twenties who had mild COVID-19 (a few samples of this study predate the infection). Cell type and time point are not known. The V and J genes are TRBV7-9 and TRBJ2-5; TRBD1 is a possible D gene (6 bases). The CDR3 DNA sequence: TGTGCCAGCAGCTTTCCGAGACAGGACCCCCTCAGGGAGACCCAGTACTTC. Protein: CASSFPRQDPLRETQYF.